The 18 T cell receptor beta chains presented below share a single source sample, sequenced in a study of response to subunit inactivated influenza vaccine. MiXCR, applied by TCRdb to the RT-PCR reads, yields one record per CDR3 protein. The table includes 550,000 to 600,000 distinct CDR3 sequences, 12% detected once. This specimen was PBMCs from blood, taken on the day of vaccination. The receptors here all came from a man aged 45-65 years who received an inactivated influenza vaccine.

This sequence joins TRBV7-2 and TRBJ2-5; D is unclear. The CDR3 has 14 residues. V lost 2 bases and J 1 base, leaving 8 bases between the germline ends. Germline assignment: CDR1 SGHTA and CDR2 FQGNSA. This CDR3 is CASSLSWAQETQYF. The CDR3 region has the DNA TGTGCCAGCAGCTTATCGTGGGCCCAAGAGACCCAGTACTTC.

This clonotype showed up just a few times. The V call is TRBV15, the J call TRBJ2-7, with TRBD1 matching over 9 bases. Germline V gene data show CDR1 as LNHNV and CDR2 as YYDKDF (reference sequence). Losses at the gene ends were 4 bases for V and 4 bases for J; bases not matched to a gene: 5. This CDR3 has 14 amino acids. CDR3 bases: TGTGCCACCAGCACCGGGACAGGGTTTTACGAGCAGTACTTC. Translating it yields CATSTGTGFYEQYF.

J is TRBJ1-1 and V is TRBV4-1; D unclear. The V end was cut by 4 bases, the J end by 5 bases, with 17 bases between. This CDR3 contains 15 residues. The germline gives CDR1 MGHRA, CDR2 YSYEKL. CDR3 sequence: CASSLSGEVGTEAFF. DNA for the CDR3: TGCGCCAGCAGCCTATCCGGGGAGGTGGGGACTGAAGCTTTCTTT.

This clonotype has a count of ten or more. The rearrangement links TRBV29-1 to TRBJ2-7; no reliable D call. V lost 4 bases and J 0 bases, leaving 10 bases between the germline ends. The length of the CDR3 is 13 residues. Germline CDR1 and CDR2: SQVTM and ANQGSEA. CDR3 amino acids: CSVVAGVSYEQYF. The CDR3 DNA reads as TGCAGCGTTGTCGCTGGAGTCTCCTACGAGCAGTACTTC.

A few counts support this clonotype. The CDR3 loop is CAISSGRWLGTDTQYF. The CDR3 region has the DNA TGTGCCATAAGTAGCGGGAGATGGCTTGGCACAGATACGCAGTATTTT. This chain uses TRBV12-3 or TRBV12-4 with TRBJ2-3; 9 nucleotides agree with TRBD2. V trimming: 10 bases; J trimming: 1 base; junction bases outside the gene matches: 12. The CDR3 sequence is 16 residues long.

The J gene is TRBJ1-2, the V gene TRBV6-1; D ambiguous. The CDR3 spans 13 residues. Germline CDR1 reads MNHNS; CDR2 reads SASEGT. Between the trimmed V and J ends, which lost 6 bases and 8 bases, there was a span of 16 bases. CDR3 protein: CASSPVRAQGYTF. Written as DNA, the CDR3 is TGTGCCAGCAGCCCCGTTAGGGCACAAGGCTACACCTTC.

The chain is built from TRBV6-1 and TRBJ1-4, with D unclear. The CDR3 runs 14 residues. V dropped 2 bases and J dropped 3 bases, with 7 bases sitting between them. The germline V gene has CDR1 MNHNS and CDR2 SASEGT. The CDR3 loop is CASSELAANEKLFF. DNA for the CDR3: TGTGCCAGCAGTGAACTGGCGGCTAATGAAAAACTGTTTTTT.

The CDR3 nucleotides are TGCAGTGCTAGGGCGGCCAAAGGAAGCTCCTACGAGCAGTACTTC. Its translation is CSARAAKGSSYEQYF. V usage is TRBV20-1 and J usage is TRBJ2-7; the D is unclear. Germline CDR1 is DFQATT and CDR2 is SNEGSKA (reference sequence). Between the trimmed V and J ends, which lost 3 bases and 0 bases, there was a span of 15 bases. The CDR3 runs to 15 residues.

V is TRBV3-1 and J is TRBJ1-6; TRBD1 aligns across 8 bases. V dropped 6 bases and J dropped 3; count of bases not matched to a gene: 1. Germline loops: CDR1 LGHDT, CDR2 YNNKEL (reference sequence). There are 14 residues in the CDR3. The CDR3 loop reads CASSGQGYNSPLHF. The CDR3 coding sequence is TGTGCCAGCAGTGGACAGGGCTATAATTCACCCCTCCACTTT.

V and J are TRBV12-3 or TRBV12-4 and TRBJ1-1; unclear D gene. V was pared by 5 bases and J by 0 bases, with 7 bases between. The CDR3 has 13 residues. CDR3: CASSAKLNTEAFF. For the CDR3, the DNA is TGTGCCAGCAGTGCTAAGTTGAACACTGAAGCTTTCTTT.

This clonotype was observed a few times. The rearrangement joins TRBV6-2 or TRBV6-3 to TRBJ1-5; tentatively, D is TRBD1 (5 bases). The CDR3 contains 17 residues. V gave up 2 bases and J gave up 7 bases, with 21 bases separating them. Per germline, CDR1 MNHEY and CDR2 SVGEGT. For the CDR3, the DNA is TGTGCCAGCAGTTACGTGTTGGATCCTGTGGGGGACCAGCCCCAGCATTTT. Encoded protein: CASSYVLDPVGDQPQHF.

This clonotype was counted between two and nine times. The chain carries TRBV10-2 and TRBJ2-7; 9 bases fit TRBD2. Germline CDR1 is WSHSY and CDR2 is SAAADI. V was clipped by 6 bases and J by 2 bases; unmatched bases: 5. This CDR3 region has 14 residues. The CDR3 here is CASRLAGEAYEQYF. For the CDR3, the DNA is TGCGCCAGCAGATTAGCGGGAGAGGCCTACGAGCAGTACTTC.

This chain joins TRBV6-1 and TRBJ2-2; D is uncertain. CDR1 is MNHNS and CDR2 is SASEGT in the germline V gene. Trimming cost V 6 bases and J 4 bases, with 15 bases left between them. This CDR3 comprises 15 residues. The CDR3 nucleotides are TGTGCCAGCAGCCCCCGGTCGCGTGGCACCGGGGAGCTGTTTTTT. It translates to CASSPRSRGTGELFF.

Only a few counts were recorded for this clonotype. The chain couples TRBV10-3 to TRBJ1-5; D not certain. The CDR3 is made up of 13 amino acids. Germline CDR1 is ENHRY and CDR2 is SYGVKD. V lost 3 bases to trimming and J lost 3 bases, with 6 bases between them. The CDR3 DNA sequence: TGTGCCATCAGTGACAGAGACAATCAGCCCCAGCATTTT. This gives the protein CAISDRDNQPQHF.

The chain carries TRBV6-2 or TRBV6-3 and TRBJ2-1; maybe TRBD2 (6 bases). Trimming took off 1 base at V and 6 bases at J, with 16 bases between the two ends. The CDR3 loop spans 16 amino acids. Germline assignment: CDR1 MNHEY and CDR2 SVGEGT. The CDR3 region has the DNA TGTGCCAGCAGTTACTTCGAAGTCCAGGGAGGCAATGAGCAGTTCTTC. Amino acids: CASSYFEVQGGNEQFF.

This chain joins TRBV21-1 and TRBJ2-3. TRBV21-1 is marked as a pseudogene. The CDR3 runs 14 residues. CDR3 amino acids: CASTTGWRTDTQYF. The CDR3 region has the DNA TGTGCCAGTACAACGGGGTGGCGCACAGATACGCAGTATTTT.

This clonotype has just a few counts. This rearrangement joins TRBV7-2 to TRBJ1-2; D possibly corresponds to TRBD1 (6 bases). The germline CDR1 and CDR2 sequences are SGHTA and FQGNSA. This CDR3 has 13 amino acids. V was shortened by 3 bases and J by 8 bases, with 13 bases between the two germline ends. Written as DNA, the CDR3 is TGTGCCAGCAGCTTGGGTCCCGGGGGCGGCTACACCTTC. It translates to CASSLGPGGGYTF.

This chain uses TRBV5-1 with TRBJ2-6, with D possibly matching TRBD1 (6 bases). The V end was cut by 3 bases, the J end by 0 bases, with 10 bases between. The CDR3 totals 16 residues. Germline V CDR1 and CDR2: SGHRS, YFSETQ. For the CDR3, the DNA is TGCGCCAGCAGCTCGACAGGAACCTCTGGGGCCAACGTCCTGACTTTC. Protein product: CASSSTGTSGANVLTF.